Each of the 14 T cell receptor beta chains below was sequenced from the same sample in a study of CD4 and CD8 cells across lung adenocarcinoma regions. MiXCR, run by TCRdb on the PCR reads, gives a single entry per CDR3 protein. The data contain around 4,000 distinct CDR3 sequences, just over 50% of them singletons. The sequenced material came from CD4+ T cells from the margin of a lung tumor. These receptors came from a female donor with lung adenocarcinoma. The CD4 and CD8 labels of this study may be unreliable.

By share of the sample, this clonotype is medium-sized. The chain carries TRBV6-5 and TRBJ2-1, with D possibly called TRBD1 or TRBD2 (8 bases each). The better agreement between TRBJ2-7 and the DNA end casts doubt on the J call. Germline V gene data show CDR1 as MNHEY and CDR2 as SVGAGI. The CDR3 totals 20 residues. The CDR3 region is CASSYRPGQGIREGPNEQYF. CDR3 DNA sequence: TGTGCCAGCAGTTACCGCCCCGGACAGGGAATTCGGGAGGGGCCAAACGAGCAGTACTTC.

The chain recombines TRBV6-1 with TRBJ2-3, with TRBD2 identical over 9 bases. Germline V gives CDR1 MNHNS, CDR2 SASEGT. With V trimmed by 6 bases and J by 4 bases, 11 bases remained unmatched. The CDR3 covers 16 residues. The CDR3 reads CASSDEAGGHPDTQYF. The CDR3 DNA reads as TGTGCCAGCAGCGATGAAGCGGGAGGCCACCCAGATACGCAGTATTTT.

CDR3 amino acids: CASSYRHRLAGYNEQFF. CDR3 coding DNA: TGTGCCAGCAGTTACCGGCATCGGCTAGCGGGGTACAATGAGCAGTTCTTC. The V and J genes are TRBV6-5 and TRBJ2-1; 9 nucleotides match TRBD2. CDR3 length equals 17 residues. V was pared by 2 bases and J by 4 bases, with 9 bases of the junction left unmatched. CDR1 and CDR2 (germline): MNHEY, SVGAGI.

Concerning this clonotype itself: The germline gene is not matched at one end of the junction; a read error may be the cause. The chain employs TRBV6-1 and TRBJ2-1, with 11 bases that match TRBD1. There are 15 residues in the CDR3. The V gene's germline CDR1 is MNHNS and CDR2 SASEGT. The CDR3 region is CASKKDRGLLNELFF. CDR3 bases: TGTGCCAGCAAAAAGGACAGGGGGCTTCTTAATGAGCTGTTTTTC.

The chain carries TRBV6-1 and TRBJ2-2; TRBD2 is a possible D gene (5 bases). Near its end, the DNA agrees better with TRBJ2-3, so the J call may be wrong. Per germline, CDR1 MNHNS and CDR2 SASEGT. The CDR3 covers 14 residues. CDR3 DNA sequence: TGTGCCAGCAGTCATAATGGGCGCACCGGGGAGCAGTATTTT. Translation: CASSHNGRTGEQYF.

The J gene is TRBJ2-7, the V gene TRBV10-3; 11 nucleotides agree with TRBD2. The V segment lost 2 bases and the J segment 3 bases; nucleotides outside the gene matches: 3. The CDR3 has 15 residues. Germline CDR1 and CDR2: ENHRY and SYGVKD. DNA of the CDR3: TGTGCCATCAGTGAGGCGGGACTAGCGGACTACGAGCAGTACTTC. Translating gives CAISEAGLADYEQYF.

This clonotype is deemed medium-sized. The chain uses TRBV27 and TRBJ2-1; D gene uncertain. Germline V gene lookup returns CDR1 MNHEY and CDR2 SMNVEV (reference sequence). The CDR3 sequence is 10 residues long. V was shortened by 7 bases and J by 10 bases, with 8 bases between the two germline ends. The CDR3 DNA sequence: TGTGCCAGCACCCTTGACGAGCAGTTCTTC. As protein: CASTLDEQFF.

The chain is built from TRBV28 and TRBJ2-3, with D possibly being TRBD1 (5 bases). Looked up from germline, CDR1 is MDHEN and CDR2 is SYDVKM. V lost 9 bases and J lost 12, with 22 bases in between. The CDR3 has 13 amino acids. The CDR3 DNA reads as TGTGCCAGGGGGTTGGTAGCCGAGGACACTCAGTATTTT. Translated, it gives CARGLVAEDTQYF. Together with reference TRBV28 and TRBJ2-3, the CDR3 gives the full variable domain: DVKVTQSSRYLVKRTGEKVFLECVQDMDHENMFWYRQDPGLGLRLIYFSYDVKMKEKGDIPEGYSVSREKKERFSLILESASTNQTSMYLCARGLVAEDTQYFGPGTRLTVL.

Only one count was recorded for this clonotype. An end of the junction differs from the germline gene, which may be a read error. The V and J genes are TRBV6-5 and TRBJ2-1; perhaps D is TRBD1 or TRBD2 (5 bases each). This CDR3 comprises 14 residues. Per germline, CDR1 MNHEY and CDR2 SVGAGI. The CDR3 DNA is TGTGCCAGCAGTAACCTAGTTGGGACCGGGGAGCTGTACTTC. Its protein product is CASSNLVGTGELYF.

This chain connects TRBV5-1 to TRBJ2-5; 10 positions agree with TRBD2. Per the germline V gene, CDR1 is SGHRS and CDR2 is YFSETQ. Trimming cost V 0 bases and J 2 bases; bases outside gene matches: 4. The CDR3 runs 16 residues. CDR3 sequence reads: CASSLEAGGLQETQYF. The CDR3 region has the DNA TGCGCCAGCAGCTTGGAAGCGGGAGGGCTTCAAGAGACCCAGTACTTC.

By sample share, this clonotype is medium-sized. V and J are TRBV6-5 and TRBJ2-7, with TRBD2 matching over 7 bases. Germline V gene sequence: CDR1 MNHEY, CDR2 SVGAGI. Germline trimming cut 2 bases from V and 5 bases from J; bases unmatched to any gene: 9. The CDR3 is made up of 15 amino acids. The CDR3 nucleotides are TGTGCCAGCAGTTACCTCGGGACTACTACGAACGAGCAGTACTTC. Translated, it gives CASSYLGTTTNEQYF.

In regard to this clonotype: One junction end does not reproduce the germline sequence, and a read error may be involved. The J gene is TRBJ2-5, the V gene TRBV7-2; D uncertain. The CDR3 sequence is 11 residues long. Germline V gene data show CDR1 as SGHTA and CDR2 as FQGNSA. The CDR3, as DNA: TGTGCCAGCCGCTTACAAGCGTCCCAGTACTTC. This encodes CASRLQASQYF.

The gene calls are TRBV6-1 and TRBJ1-3, with TRBD1 matching over 7 bases. Losses at the gene ends were 6 bases for V and 3 bases for J; bases not matched to a gene: 11. The CDR3 has 16 amino acids. CDR1 MNHNS and CDR2 SASEGT come from the germline V gene. The chain's CDR3 is CASSPVQGLGGNTIYF. In nucleotides, the CDR3 is TGTGCCAGCAGCCCTGTACAGGGGCTCGGTGGAAACACCATATATTTT.

Notes on this clonotype: The junction departs from germline at one end; a sequencing error may be responsible. V usage is TRBV27 and J usage is TRBJ2-4; perhaps TRBD2 as D (6 bases). CDR1 MNHEY and CDR2 SMNVEV come from the germline V gene (reference sequence). The CDR3 has 15 residues. This CDR3 reads CASTNVGGEQNIQYF. As DNA, the CDR3 is TGTGCCAGCACCAACGTCGGCGGGGAACAAAACATCCAGTACTTC.